This T cell receptor (beta chain) stems from a study of T cells in Graves' hyperthyroidism and ophthalmopathy. Points from the study as a whole: A model built on 13 V-J features separated ophthalmopathy from stable hyperthyroidism.

In germline, CDR1 is SEHNR, CDR2 FQNEAQ (reference sequence). The CDR3 spans 19 residues. V shed 4 bases and J 6 bases; nucleotides not matched to a gene: 17. Regions amplified from RNA transcripts were the TCR beta CDR3 regions. The TCR CDR3 was amplified in a first-round RT-PCR using the HTBI primer set. TCRdb passed the multiplex PCR reads through MiXCR, listing each CDR3 protein once. The sample contains roughly 93,000 distinct CDR3 sequences, approximately 39% of which appear only once. Turning to this clonotype: Its target is not known.

The sample taken for sequencing was peripheral blood or thyroid tissue (not recorded which). This chain uses TRBV7-9 with TRBJ1-5; 11 bases are a match to TRBD1. The clonotype was recovered from a woman aged 30 to 39 with Graves' hyperthyroidism. This chain's CDR3 is CASSSSDRGHASHGQPQHF. In nucleotides, the CDR3 is TGTGCCAGCAGCTCGTCGGACAGGGGGCATGCTAGTCATGGTCAGCCCCAGCATTTT.